This T cell receptor beta chain comes out of a study of control samples from healthy donors and cancer patients. Profiling relied on immunoSEQ multiplex PCR, and the TCRdb table lists in-frame clones only, not all of them. In the table there are roughly 120,000 clones, approximately 94% of which are singletons. Germline CDR1 is SGDLS and CDR2 is YYNGEE. Trimming took 0 bases from V and 7 from J, leaving 7 bases between them. This CDR3 is built from 13 residues. The sample taken for sequencing was PBMCs. This sequence joins TRBV9 and TRBJ2-2; D not resolved. The source is a man between 50 and 59 years old with head and neck cancer. CDR3: CASSVEGLGELFF. DNA for the CDR3: TGTGCCAGCAGCGTAGAAGGGCTCGGGGAGCTGTTTTTT.